This is a list of T cell receptor beta chains from one sample in a study of T cells in Graves' hyperthyroidism and ophthalmopathy. Each CDR3 protein gets one entry after TCRdb re-called the multiplex PCR reads with MiXCR. This table has approximately 410,000 distinct CDR3 sequences, roughly an eighth appearing once. The sample consisted of blood. Receptors originate from a woman under 30 with Graves' hyperthyroidism. Each CDR3 is given with its conserved first and last residue. Fields, in order: clone size, D gene, V gene, J gene, CDR3 DNA, CDR3 protein. The D gene is left open where the match is weak. Only part of the rows carry a size: once, few, many, or a class if the clone is expanded.

few,.,TRBV6-2/TRBV6-3,TRBJ1-5,TGTGCCAGCAGTTACGTGCCCGCGGGCCAGCCCCAGCATTTT,CASSYVPAGQPQHF
many,.,TRBV10-3,TRBJ1-1,TGTGCCATCAGTGAGGGACAGTCTGGTGAAGCTTTCTTT,CAISEGQSGEAFF
few,.,TRBV5-1,TRBJ2-5,TGCGCCAGCAGGTCCCAGGGTTTTGGAGTACAAGAGACCCAGTACTTC,CASRSQGFGVQETQYF
.,.,TRBV7-8,TRBJ2-6,TGTGCCAGCAGCATAAAGGGGTCTGGGGCCAACGTCCTGACTTTC,CASSIKGSGANVLTF
.,.,TRBV4-3,TRBJ1-4,TGCGCCAGCAGCCAAGACACGGCCGTTAATGAAAAACTGTTTTTT,CASSQDTAVNEKLFF
few,TRBD2,TRBV6-1,TRBJ2-1,TGTGCCAGCAGTGCCGCGGCGGGAGGCGAGCAGTTCTTC,CASSAAAGGEQFF
.,.,TRBV9,TRBJ2-6,TGTGCCAGCAGCGTAGCCGGCTCTGGGGCCAACGTCCTGACTTTC,CASSVAGSGANVLTF
many,TRBD1,TRBV11-1,TRBJ2-5,TGTGCCAGCAGCCTACAGGGACAGGGAATAAGAGAGACCCAGTACTTC,CASSLQGQGIRETQYF
few,TRBD1,TRBV30,TRBJ1-2,TGTGCCTGGAGTGACCCGGACAGGGGGCAAAGTGGCTACACCTTC,CAWSDPDRGQSGYTF
few,.,TRBV29-1,TRBJ1-1,TGCAGCGTCAGGGAAGGGCAGGACACTGAAGCTTTCTTT,CSVREGQDTEAFF
few,TRBD1,TRBV5-8,TRBJ2-6,TGTGCCAGCAGCTTGGGACACTGGGACAGCCGCTCTGGGGCCAACGTCCTGACTTTC,CASSLGHWDSRSGANVLTF
.,.,TRBV6-6,TRBJ2-2,TGTGCCAGCAGTTACTCTCGCGACGCCGGGGAGCTGTTTTTT,CASSYSRDAGELFF
few,TRBD1,TRBV7-6,TRBJ2-2,TGTGCCAGCAGCCTTCAGATCACCGGGACAGGTCACACCGGGGAGCTGTTTTTT,CASSLQITGTGHTGELFF
many,.,TRBV2,TRBJ1-1,TGTGCCAGCAGTGAAATCGGGCAGGGAAAAGCTTTCTTT,CASSEIGQGKAFF
many,.,TRBV28,TRBJ1-2,TGTGCCAGCAGTTTCCGGGGCGCCGGAACTAACTATGGCTACACCTTC,CASSFRGAGTNYGYTF
few,.,TRBV24-1,TRBJ2-1,TGTGCCACCAGTGACCCTCTCGTTGATGAGCAGTTCTTC,CATSDPLVDEQFF
.,TRBD2,TRBV10-1,TRBJ2-2,TGCGCCAGCAGTGAGTCCGGGGGGGAGGTCACCGGGGAGCTGTTTTTT,CASSESGGEVTGELFF
many,TRBD2,TRBV5-1,TRBJ2-1,TGCGCCAGCTGGACTAGCGGGAGCGACGGGTACAATGAGCAGTTCTTC,CASWTSGSDGYNEQFF
few,.,TRBV30,TRBJ1-6,TGTGCCTGGGACAGGCTCTATAATTCACCCCTCCACTTT,CAWDRLYNSPLHF
many,.,TRBV5-1,TRBJ2-1,TGCGCCAGCAGCTTTGACAGCGTGGTTTACAATGAGCAGTTCTTC,CASSFDSVVYNEQFF
many,.,TRBV6-1,TRBJ2-3,TGTGCCAGCATGTTGAGCGGTACACAGATTACGCAGTATTTT,CASMLSGTQITQYF
few,TRBD1,TRBV4-2,TRBJ1-6,TGTGCCAGCAGCGCCTCGGGACAGGGTAATTCACCCCTCCACTTT,CASSASGQGNSPLHF
many,.,TRBV30,TRBJ2-1,TGTGCCTGGAGTGACACGGACGAGCAGTTCTTC,CAWSDTDEQFF
many,.,TRBV10-2,TRBJ2-7,TGCGCCAGCAGTGAGTCGATAGGACAAAACTACGAGCAGTACTTC,CASSESIGQNYEQYF
many,.,TRBV12-3/TRBV12-4,TRBJ1-1,TGTGCCAGCAGTTTGGGTAGGACAGTTAACACTGAAGCTTTCTTT,CASSLGRTVNTEAFF
many,.,TRBV7-2,TRBJ2-7,TGTGCCAGCAGCTTCCCCGCGGGATTGCAGTACTTC,CASSFPAGLQYF
many,.,TRBV20-1,TRBJ2-3,TGCAGTGCTAGAGAGGGTGGGGGAGTCCCCACAGATACGCAGTATTTT,CSAREGGGVPTDTQYF
many,.,TRBV5-1,TRBJ1-5,TGCGCCAGCAGCTTGGGACAGGACGATCAGCCCCAGCATTTT,CASSLGQDDQPQHF
many,.,TRBV2,TRBJ2-3,TGTGCCAGCAGTGAAGCACAGGGAGGTACGCAGTATTTT,CASSEAQGGTQYF
.,.,TRBV2,TRBJ2-3,TGCGCCAGCAATACTCGTAGCACAGATACGCAGTATTTT,CASNTRSTDTQYF
.,.,TRBV5-1,TRBJ2-5,TGCGCCAGCAGCGCAAACCGGGACGGAGAGACCCAGTACTTC,CASSANRDGETQYF
many,.,TRBV3-1,TRBJ2-2,TGTGCCAGCAGTTCGACCCACACCGGGGAGCTGTTTTTT,CASSSTHTGELFF
.,.,TRBV20-1,TRBJ1-5,TGCAGTGCTAGACGGACACAGTGGGGTTATAGCAATCAGCCCCAGCATTTT,CSARRTQWGYSNQPQHF
many,.,TRBV15,TRBJ1-2,TGTGCCACCAGCAGACGAGGGGGACTCGGGGGCTACACCTTC,CATSRRGGLGGYTF
many,TRBD2,TRBV7-2,TRBJ2-7,TGTGCCAGCAGCTTAGCAACTAGCGGCTACGAGCAGTACTTC,CASSLATSGYEQYF
.,.,TRBV3-1,TRBJ2-1,TGTGCCAGCAGCGGAATGCGGGCCAATGAGCAGTTCTTC,CASSGMRANEQFF
.,TRBD2,TRBV5-1,TRBJ2-7,TGCGCCAGCAGCTTGGGGACTAGCGGGAGCAGAGAGCAGTACTTC,CASSLGTSGSREQYF
.,.,TRBV15,TRBJ1-2,TGTGCCACCAGCAGAGAAGGTCAGGGGCTAAACTATGGCTACACCTTC,CATSREGQGLNYGYTF
many,.,TRBV2,TRBJ2-7,TGTGCCAGCAGTGAAGGGTCTGGATACGAGCAGTACTTC,CASSEGSGYEQYF
few,.,TRBV28,TRBJ2-3,TGTGCCAGCCTCCGGCGGGATTACACAGATACGCAGTATTTT,CASLRRDYTDTQYF
many,.,TRBV11-2,TRBJ2-7,TGTGCCAGCAGCATTCACGCGGCGGGGGCTACCGAGCAGTACTTC,CASSIHAAGATEQYF
.,.,TRBV20-1,TRBJ2-7,TGCAGTGCTAGAGATTCGGGACGCCGCGTCGGTAAGCAGTACTTC,CSARDSGRRVGKQYF
many,TRBD2,TRBV28,TRBJ2-2,TGTGCCAGCAGTTTCCCGACTAGCGGGAGATCGTTAGGGGAGCTGTTTTTT,CASSFPTSGRSLGELFF
many,.,TRBV11-2,TRBJ2-7,TGTGCCAGCAGGATTGTCGCGGGACTCTCCTACGAGCAGTACTTC,CASRIVAGLSYEQYF
few,TRBD1,TRBV10-1,TRBJ2-1,TGCGCCAGCAGTGAGTCGACAGGGCATGAGCAGTTCTTC,CASSESTGHEQFF
many,.,TRBV28,TRBJ1-1,TGTGCCAGCAGTTTATCGGAGACCCTCGGTACTTTCTTT,CASSLSETLGTFF
many,.,TRBV27,TRBJ2-6,TGTGCCAGCAGCTATCGGACCGCCGGGGCCAACGTCCTGACTTTC,CASSYRTAGANVLTF
.,TRBD1,TRBV11-2,TRBJ1-3,TGTGCCAGCAGCTTTGACAGGGTTGGAAACACCATATATTTT,CASSFDRVGNTIYF
.,.,TRBV20-1,TRBJ2-3,TGCAGTGCCTTAGCGGATACGCAGTATTTT,CSALADTQYF
many,.,TRBV30,TRBJ1-5,TGTGCCTGGGGGCTCCATGGTCAGCCCCAGCATTTT,CAWGLHGQPQHF